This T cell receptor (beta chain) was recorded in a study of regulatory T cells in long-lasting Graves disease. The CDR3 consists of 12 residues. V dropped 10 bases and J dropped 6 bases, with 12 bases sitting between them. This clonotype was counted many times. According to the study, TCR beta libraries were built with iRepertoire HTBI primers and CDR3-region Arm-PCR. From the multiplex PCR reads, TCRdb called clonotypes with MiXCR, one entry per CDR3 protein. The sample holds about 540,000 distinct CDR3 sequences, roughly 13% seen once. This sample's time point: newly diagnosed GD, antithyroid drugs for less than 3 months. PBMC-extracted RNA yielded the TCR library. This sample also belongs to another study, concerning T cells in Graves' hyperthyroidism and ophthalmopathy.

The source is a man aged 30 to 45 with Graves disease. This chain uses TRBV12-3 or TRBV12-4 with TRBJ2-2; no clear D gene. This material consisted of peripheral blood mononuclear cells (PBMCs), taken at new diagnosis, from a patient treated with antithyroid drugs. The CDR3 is CATAQGSGELFF. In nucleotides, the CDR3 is TGTGCCACCGCCCAAGGATCCGGGGAGCTGTTTTTT.